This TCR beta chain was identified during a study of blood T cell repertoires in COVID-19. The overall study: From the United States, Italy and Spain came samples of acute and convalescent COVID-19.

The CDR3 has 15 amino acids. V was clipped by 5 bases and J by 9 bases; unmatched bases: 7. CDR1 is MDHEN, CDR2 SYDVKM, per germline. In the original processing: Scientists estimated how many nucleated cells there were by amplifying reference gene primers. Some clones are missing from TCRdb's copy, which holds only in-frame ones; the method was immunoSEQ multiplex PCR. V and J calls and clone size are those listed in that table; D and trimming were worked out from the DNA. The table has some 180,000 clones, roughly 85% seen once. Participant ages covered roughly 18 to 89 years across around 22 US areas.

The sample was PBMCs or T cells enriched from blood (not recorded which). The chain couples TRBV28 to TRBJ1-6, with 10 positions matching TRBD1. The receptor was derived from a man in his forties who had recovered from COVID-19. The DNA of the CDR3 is TGTGCCAGCAGTGGGGACAGGGGAAACGGTTCACCCCTCCACTTT. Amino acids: CASSGDRGNGSPLHF.